This TCR beta chain was sequenced during a study of human T cells and chemical hapten exposure. The study's findings and limits: Healthy people's immune response may differ from that of the donors, who had alopecia.

This clonotype was found a few times. The antigen is not known. TCRdb re-derived calls from the RACE reads in MiXCR, one entry per CDR3 protein. The table records 35,000 to 45,000 distinct CDR3 sequences, around an eighth of them present only once. Time point specified: pre-sensitization, week 0. The treatment denotes: therapeutic diphenylcyclopropenone sensitization with weekly scalp DPC. Every donor had alopecia and was 18 to 70 years old; all were suitable for DPC. This sequence was found in a woman in her twenties or thirties with alopecia areata. Some clones in this sample may be carry-over from other donors' samples. Source: whole blood, taken in connection with sensitization to the hapten diphenylcyclopropenone (DPC).

The CDR3: CSVGASTQYF. CDR3 DNA: TGCAGCGTTGGCGCATCGACCCAGTACTTC. The chain combines TRBV29-1 with TRBJ2-5, with unresolved D. CDR1 SQVTM and CDR2 ANQGSEA come from the germline V gene. The CDR3 has 10 residues. V gave up 4 bases and J gave up 7 bases, with 7 bases separating them.